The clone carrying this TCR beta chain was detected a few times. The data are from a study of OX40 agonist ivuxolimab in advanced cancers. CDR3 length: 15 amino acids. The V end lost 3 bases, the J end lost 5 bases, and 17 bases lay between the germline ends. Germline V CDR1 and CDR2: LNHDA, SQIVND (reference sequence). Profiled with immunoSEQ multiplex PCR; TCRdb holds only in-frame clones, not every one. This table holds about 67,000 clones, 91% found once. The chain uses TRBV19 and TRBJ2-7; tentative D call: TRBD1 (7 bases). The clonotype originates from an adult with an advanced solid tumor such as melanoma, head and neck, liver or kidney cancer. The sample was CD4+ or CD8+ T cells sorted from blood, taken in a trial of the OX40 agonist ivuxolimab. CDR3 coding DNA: TGTGCCAGTAGTATCTCTGGCCAGGGGGGCCACGAGCAGTACTTC. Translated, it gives CASSISGQGGHEQYF.